This T cell receptor beta chain was identified during a study of shared clonotypes between healthy human individuals. V lost 3 bases and J 4 bases, leaving 9 bases between the germline ends. The CDR3 has 13 residues. Looked up from germline, CDR1 is PRHDT and CDR2 is FYEKMQ (reference sequence). Method: immunoSEQ multiplex PCR; TCRdb's copy keeps in-frame clones and lacks some. The table shows hundreds of thousands of clones, with about 74% occurring only once. This clonotype originated in a woman in her thirties in good health. The chain is built from TRBV13 and TRBJ2-5; D tentatively fits TRBD1 or TRBD2 (6 bases each). Sequencing was performed on memory CD4+ T cells sorted from blood. The subset: CD45RA-negative fraction. Written as DNA, the CDR3 is TGTGCCAGCAGCTTTGGGGGGCGAGAGACCCAGTACTTC. It specifies CASSFGGRETQYF. Full variable domain (missing parts from reference TRBV13 and TRBJ2-5): AAGVIQSPRHLIKEKRETATLKCYPIPRHDTVYWYQQGPGQDPQFLISFYEKMQSDKGSIPDRFSAQQFSDYHSELNMSSLELGDSALYFCASSFGGRETQYFGPGTRLLVL.